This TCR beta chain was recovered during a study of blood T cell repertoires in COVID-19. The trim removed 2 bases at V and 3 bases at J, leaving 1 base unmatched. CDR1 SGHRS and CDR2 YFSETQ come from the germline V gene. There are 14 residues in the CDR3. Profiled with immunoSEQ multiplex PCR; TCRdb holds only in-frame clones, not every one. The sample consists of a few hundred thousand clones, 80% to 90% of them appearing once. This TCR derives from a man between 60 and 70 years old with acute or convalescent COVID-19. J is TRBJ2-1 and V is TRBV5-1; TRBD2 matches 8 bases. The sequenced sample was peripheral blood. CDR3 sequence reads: CASSFSGVYNEQFF. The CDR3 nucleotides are TGCGCCAGCAGCTTTAGCGGGGTCTACAATGAGCAGTTCTTC.